Listed here is a single TCR beta chain. Its cognate antigen is unknown. The PCR contained 60 Vbeta and 13 Jbeta primers. This table comes from immunoSEQ multiplex PCR, and its TCRdb copy is limited to in-frame clones, with some not included. The data contain some 180,000 clones, 75% of them singletons. These data originate in a study of cytomegalovirus exposure and HLA in healthy donors. In germline, CDR1 is SGHRS, CDR2 YFSETQ. The CDR3 is made up of 16 amino acids. The ends lost 3 bases at V and 5 bases at J; junction bases unmatched: 13. Findings and limits, study-wide: In a later analysis, a genetic analysis reported fewer productive-TCR N-insertions in an Asian-associated ancestry cluster than the cohort average. Excluded: some indistinguishable V segments such as TRBV6-2 and TRBV6-3.

The receptor's source is a male donor in good health and CMV-seronegative. V and J are TRBV5-1 and TRBJ2-7; TRBD2 matches at 8 bases. The sequenced material came from PBMCs. The CDR3 region is CASSSLGGGSFHEQYF. In DNA form, the CDR3 reads TGCGCCAGCAGCTCCCTCGGGGGGGGCAGCTTTCACGAGCAGTACTTC.